These T cell receptor beta chains were read from a single sample in a study of cytomegalovirus exposure and HLA in healthy donors. Generated by immunoSEQ multiplex PCR, the TCRdb table keeps only in-frame clones and is missing some. This repertoire shows 150,000 to 180,000 clones, about 88% found once; its top ten account for approximately 2.5%. Source material: PBMCs. The source of these receptors is a young woman in good health and CMV-seronegative. Each CDR3 is given with its conserved first and last residue. The D gene is left open where the match is weak. Expanded clones get a size class; other rows say once, few or many, or leave the size out.

-,TRBV27,-,TRBJ1-5,CASSGGGAHSNQPQHF,TGTGCCAGCTCCGGGGGAGGGGCCCATAGCAATCAGCCCCAGCATTTT
-,TRBV9,-,TRBJ2-1,CASSDLVFPHNEQFF,TGTGCCAGCAGCGACCTAGTGTTTCCCCACAATGAGCAGTTCTTC
-,TRBV19,TRBD1,TRBJ2-2,CASSIEQGATGELFF,TGTGCCAGTAGTATCGAACAGGGGGCGACCGGGGAGCTGTTTTTT
once,TRBV9,TRBD2,TRBJ2-1,CASSVEGEGPYNEQFF,TGTGCCAGCAGCGTAGAAGGGGAGGGCCCATACAATGAGCAGTTCTTC
few,TRBV11-2,TRBD2,TRBJ2-5,CASSLDTSGRAGTQYF,TGTGCCAGCAGCTTAGATACCAGCGGGAGGGCGGGGACCCAGTACTTC
-,TRBV30,-,TRBJ1-2,CAWGRDRPHGYTF,TGTGCCTGGGGGAGGGATAGACCGCATGGCTACACCTTC
-,TRBV19,-,TRBJ2-3,CASSIPAGTDTQYF,TGTGCCAGTAGTATCCCAGCGGGCACAGATACGCAGTATTTT
-,TRBV5-1,TRBD1,TRBJ2-7,CASSGQGAAEQYF,TGCGCCAGCAGTGGACAGGGGGCTGCCGAGCAGTACTTC
-,TRBV7-9,TRBD2,TRBJ2-1,CASSSGTSGVHEQFF,TGTGCCAGCAGCTCGGGGACTAGCGGGGTCCATGAGCAGTTCTTC
once,TRBV30,TRBD1,TRBJ1-5,CAWSGTGDQPQHF,TGTGCCTGGAGTGGGACAGGGGATCAGCCCCAGCATTTT
-,TRBV4-1,-,TRBJ2-2,CASSQGGRRGAADTGELFF,TGCGCCAGCAGCCAAGGGGGCCGTCGGGGGGCAGCGGACACCGGGGAGCTGTTTTTT
few,TRBV6-6,-,TRBJ1-1,CASRPPGQDTEAFF,TGTGCCAGCAGGCCTCCGGGACAAGACACTGAAGCTTTCTTT
once,TRBV18,TRBD2,TRBJ2-7,CASSLEREVYEQYF,TGTGCCAGCTCACTGGAGCGGGAGGTCTACGAGCAGTACTTC
-,TRBV6-4,-,TRBJ2-7,CASSDKIAYEQYF,TGTGCCAGCAGTGACAAAATAGCCTACGAGCAGTACTTC